This section outlines one T cell receptor beta chain sequence together with its context. It has no known antigen specificity. No qualities accompany the bases; no much larger clone lies one base away. The ViraFEST assay stimulated PBMC with viral peptide pools and then used TCR sequencing to identify antigen-specific CD4+ T cell clonotypes by expansion. After roughly 11 days of culture, CD4+ T cells were isolated with the EasySep CD4+ T cell isolation kit. Each participant got two doses of an mRNA SARS-CoV-2 vaccine, either BNT162b2 or mRNA-1273. Negative nucleocapsid antibody results before and after vaccination confirmed that the healthy vaccine recipients had no prior SARS-CoV-2 infection. Some 1.9 million PBMC per well were cultured with approximately 10 ug/ml peptides in IMDM containing around 5% human AB serum, 10 IU/ml IL-2 and gentamicin. Half of the culture medium was replaced with fresh IL-2-containing medium on days 3 and 7. Unless noted otherwise, every peptide stimulation condition was grown in triplicate wells. Using Ficoll-Paque Plus gradient centrifugation, PBMC were separated from whole blood and then either used fresh or cryopreserved at -140C. The overlapping peptide pools covered the spike proteins of SARS-CoV-2 as well as those of the common cold coronaviruses HCoV-NL63, HCoV-OC43 and HCoV-229E. The QIAamp micro DNA kit was used to extract genomic DNA from the cultured CD4+ T cells.

Library construction relied on the immunoSEQ multiplex PCR assay. DNA from the cultured and isolated CD4+ T cells underwent TCR beta CDR3 sequencing. From the authors' description of their analysis: Non-productive TCR sequences were discarded, and reads were trimmed to the CDR3 region, with only CDR3s of 7 or more amino acids retained. Antigen-specific clonotypes were identified using the MANAFEST web app by comparison of expansion in peptide wells against reference cultures. For clones to be considered positive, expansion at FDR<0.05 versus reference and all other wells, an odds ratio above 5, and a frequency above 0.1% in two replicate wells were required. Cross-reactive clonotypes were defined as significantly expanded in SARS-CoV-2 spike wells and in at least one common cold coronavirus spike condition. CDR3 similarity was assessed by Levenshtein distance using the stringdist R package, and unrooted trees were constructed with ape in R 3.6.1. TCRdb took this table from immuneACCESS and kept in-frame rearrangements with V and J called. Such tables lack part of the clones; where checked against another copy, unresolved V genes explain under half of the gap, and the rest is unexplained. The DNA was the basis for D and trimming; V, J and clone size are from that table. In this sample the table shows approximately 78,000 clones, approximately 81% of which occur a single time. The ten largest make up approximately 1.2% of the sample.

The entry originates in a study of vaccination effects on CD4 cells after COVID-19 (dated 2022 in TCRdb). Broadly, across the study: Post-vaccine samples across the study were collected a median of 72 days after the second dose, with a range of 14 to 241. In both COVID-19 convalescent patients and infection-naive vaccine recipients, the study compared SARS-CoV-2 spike-specific CD4+ TCR repertoires from before mRNA vaccination with those from after it. A total of 10 COVID-19 convalescent patients and a handful of SARS-CoV-2-naive healthy vaccine recipients were included in the full study. Cultures from other donors in the study were sequenced using the Oncomine TCR Beta short-read assay on an Illumina iSeq 100. The paper's findings and limits, for the study overall: Only a small number of convalescent patients were included, and no early post-infection timepoints were available, which limited the study. At late post-vaccination timepoints, both infection-induced and vaccine-induced clones showed marked clonal contraction, consistent with waning T cell responses. Among healthy vaccine recipients, nearly all vaccine-induced clones were SARS-CoV-2 mono-reactive, and just 1 of 255 was cross-reactive with common cold coronaviruses.

The CDR3, cysteine through phenylalanine, is 15 amino acids long. The sequence is cut down to CDR3 DNA, 45 bases in frame from base 1. As encoded in the germline V gene (reference sequence), CDR1 is LNHDA while CDR2 is SQIVND. Here V drops 3 bases and J drops 4 bases, and the junction holds 6 bases not matched to any gene. The receptor comes from a human donor who received a COVID-19 vaccine. The sample was CD4+ T cells from PBMCs cultured with HCoV-229E spike peptides, taken after COVID-19 vaccination. Per the publication, the cell subset or site label means: HCoV-229E spike overlapping peptide pool stimulation. The chain couples TRBV19 to TRBJ2-3; TRBD2 agrees with 8 junctional bases. The DNA reads TGTGCCAGTAGTATGGGACTAGTTAAGGCAGATACGCAGTATTTT. Translation gives CASSMGLVKADTQYF.